This T cell receptor (beta chain) was retrieved from a study of blood T cell repertoires in COVID-19. Study information: Some COVID-19 samples were acute and others convalescent; all came from the United States, Italy and Spain.

Authors' analysis steps: Amplification of reference gene primers was used by the study to estimate nucleated cell counts. Sequencing used immunoSEQ multiplex PCR; TCRdb keeps in-frame clones, though not all of them. Clone size and the V and J calls come from that table; the DNA yielded D and trimming. The sample includes 150,000 to 200,000 clones, 70% to 80% of them seen just once. The Seattle patients joined while their infection was active and were tracked longitudinally afterward. The CDR3 is 12 amino acids. The V end was cut by 6 bases, the J end by 7 bases, with 12 bases between. Germline-derived CDR1 and CDR2 are LGHNT and FRNRAP.

Source material: peripheral blood. This sequence joins TRBV12-5 and TRBJ1-1; no clear D. The origin of this receptor is a woman in her thirties or forties with COVID-19, enrolled during active disease. The CDR3 DNA sequence: TGTGCTAGTGGGTCGAGGGATAGTGAAGCTTTCTTT. Translated, it gives CASGSRDSEAFF.